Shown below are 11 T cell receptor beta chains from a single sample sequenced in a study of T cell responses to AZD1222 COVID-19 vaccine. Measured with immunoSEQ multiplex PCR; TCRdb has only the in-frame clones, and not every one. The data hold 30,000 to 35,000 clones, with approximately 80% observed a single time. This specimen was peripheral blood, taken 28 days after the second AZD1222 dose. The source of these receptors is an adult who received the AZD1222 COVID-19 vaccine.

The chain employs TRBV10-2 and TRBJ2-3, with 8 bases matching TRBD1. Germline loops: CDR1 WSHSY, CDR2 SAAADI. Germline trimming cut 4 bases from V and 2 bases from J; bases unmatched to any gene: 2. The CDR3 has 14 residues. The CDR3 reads CASSGQGATDTQYF. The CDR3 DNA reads TGCGCCAGCAGTGGCCAGGGGGCCACAGATACGCAGTATTTT.

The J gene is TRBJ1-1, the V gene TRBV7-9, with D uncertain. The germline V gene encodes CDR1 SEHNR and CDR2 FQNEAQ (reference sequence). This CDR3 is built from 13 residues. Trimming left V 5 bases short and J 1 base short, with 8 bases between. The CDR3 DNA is TGTGCCAGCAGCACGACTTCGAACACTGAAGCTTTCTTT. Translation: CASSTTSNTEAFF.

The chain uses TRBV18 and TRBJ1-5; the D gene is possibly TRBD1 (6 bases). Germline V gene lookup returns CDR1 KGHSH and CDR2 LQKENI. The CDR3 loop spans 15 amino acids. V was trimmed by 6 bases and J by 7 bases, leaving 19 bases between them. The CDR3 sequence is CASSMARDTRQPQHF. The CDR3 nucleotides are TGTGCCAGCTCGATGGCTCGGGACACGAGACAGCCCCAGCATTTT.

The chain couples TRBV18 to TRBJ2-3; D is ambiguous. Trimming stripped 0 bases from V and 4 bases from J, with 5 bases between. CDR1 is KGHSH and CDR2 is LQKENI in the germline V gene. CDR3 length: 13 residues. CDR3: CASSPPSADTQYF. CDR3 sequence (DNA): TGTGCCAGCTCACCACCGAGCGCAGATACGCAGTATTTT.

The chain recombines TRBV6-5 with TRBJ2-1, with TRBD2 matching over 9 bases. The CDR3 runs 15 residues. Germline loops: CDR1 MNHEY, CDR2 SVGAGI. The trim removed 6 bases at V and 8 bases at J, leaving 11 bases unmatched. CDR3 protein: CASSPGTSFTHEQFF. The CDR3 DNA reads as TGTGCCAGCAGCCCCGGGACTAGCTTTACGCATGAGCAGTTCTTC.

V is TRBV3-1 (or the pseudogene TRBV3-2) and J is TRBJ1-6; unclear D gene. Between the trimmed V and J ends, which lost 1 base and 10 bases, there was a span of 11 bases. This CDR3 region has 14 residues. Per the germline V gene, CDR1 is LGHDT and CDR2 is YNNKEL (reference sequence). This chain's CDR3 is CASSQGEASSPLHF. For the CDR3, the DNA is TGTGCCAGCAGCCAAGGGGAAGCATCCTCACCCCTCCACTTT.

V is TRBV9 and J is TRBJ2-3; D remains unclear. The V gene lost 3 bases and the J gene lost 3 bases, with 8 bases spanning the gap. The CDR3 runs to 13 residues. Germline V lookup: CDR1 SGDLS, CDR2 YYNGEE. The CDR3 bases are TGTGCCAGCAGCGAAACCGGAACAGATACGCAGTATTTT. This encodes CASSETGTDTQYF. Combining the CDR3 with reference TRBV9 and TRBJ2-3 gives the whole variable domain DSGVTQTPKHLITATGQRVTLRCSPRSGDLSVYWYQQSLDQGLQFLIQYYNGEERAKGNILERFSAQQFPDLHSELNLSSLELGDSALYFCASSETGTDTQYFGPGTRLTVL.

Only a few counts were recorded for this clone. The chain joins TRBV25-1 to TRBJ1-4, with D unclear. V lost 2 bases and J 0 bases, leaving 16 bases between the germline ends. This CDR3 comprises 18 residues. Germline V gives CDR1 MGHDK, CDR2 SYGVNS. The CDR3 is CASSEGVGSGPTNEKLFF. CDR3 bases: TGTGCCAGCAGTGAAGGGGTGGGCAGCGGCCCAACTAATGAAAAACTGTTTTTT.

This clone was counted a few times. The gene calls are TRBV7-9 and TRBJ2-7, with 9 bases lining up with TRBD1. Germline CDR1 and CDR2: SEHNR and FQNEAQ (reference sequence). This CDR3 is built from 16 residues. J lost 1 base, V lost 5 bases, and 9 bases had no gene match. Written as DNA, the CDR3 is TGTGCCAGCAGCCCCGCACAGGGGGCCGTATCCTACGAGCAGTACTTC. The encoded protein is CASSPAQGAVSYEQYF.

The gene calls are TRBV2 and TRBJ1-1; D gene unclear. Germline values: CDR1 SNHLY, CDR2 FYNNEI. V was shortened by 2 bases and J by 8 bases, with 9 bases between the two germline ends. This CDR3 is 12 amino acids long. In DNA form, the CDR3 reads TGTGCCAGCAGTGAAATTACCCAAGAAGCTTTCTTT. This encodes CASSEITQEAFF.

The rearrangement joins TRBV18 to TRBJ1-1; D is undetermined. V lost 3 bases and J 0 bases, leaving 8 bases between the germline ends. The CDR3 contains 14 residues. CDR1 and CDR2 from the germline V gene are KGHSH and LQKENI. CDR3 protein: CASSPAIMNTEAFF. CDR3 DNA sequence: TGTGCCAGCTCACCGGCGATTATGAACACTGAAGCTTTCTTT.